This T cell receptor (beta chain) is drawn from a study of T cell responses to AZD1222 COVID-19 vaccine. Some clones are missing from TCRdb's copy, which holds only in-frame ones; the method was immunoSEQ multiplex PCR. Of more than 150,000 clones listed, more than 80% were seen once; the top ten hold about 6.1%. The germline gives CDR1 SNHLY, CDR2 FYNNEI. This CDR3 region has 18 residues. With 5 bases clipped from V and 0 bases from J, the junction kept 13 bases outside the gene matches. The chain employs TRBV2 and TRBJ1-5; TRBD1 agrees at 7 bases. Sequencing used peripheral blood, obtained on day 0 of AZD1222 vaccination. This TCR derives from an adult in good health. CDR3 DNA: TGTGCCAGCAGTAGACGGACAGGTGGACTTTATAGCAATCAGCCCCAGCATTTT. Amino acid sequence: CASSRRTGGLYSNQPQHF. Full variable domain (outside the CDR3, taken from reference TRBV2 and TRBJ1-5): EPEVTQTPSHQVTQMGQEVILRCVPISNHLYFYWYRQILGQKVEFLVSFYNNEISEKSEIFDDQFSVERPDGSNFTLKIRSTKLEDSAMYFCASSRRTGGLYSNQPQHFGDGTRLSIL.